This TCR beta chain was profiled in a study of spatial heterogeneity in lung cancer. Time point in this sample: sample taken at primary tumor resection. Unsorted whole RNA samples from tumor, nontumor lung or frozen PBMC were sequenced. Germline CDR1 is SGHNT and CDR2 is YYREEE (reference sequence). This CDR3 spans 14 amino acids. This clonotype was detected ten times or more. Germline and junction disagree at one end, which may indicate a read error. This beta chain is off target for a library built for alpha chains, so its abundance means little. In TCRdb, the 5' RACE reads were re-called with MiXCR into one record per CDR3 protein. The sample records about 13,000 distinct CDR3 sequences, about 3.9% being singletons.

The sequenced sample was PBMCs, obtained at surgery. This TCR came from a male donor with early-stage non-small cell lung cancer. The genes are TRBV5-4 and TRBJ2-7; 9 bases are shared with TRBD1. The CDR3 spells CVSSQDRGDSEQYF. In nucleotides, the CDR3 is TGTGTCAGCTCCCAGGACAGGGGAGACTCCGAGCAGTACTTC.